The 16 T cell receptor beta chains below were found in one sample sequenced in a study of T cell responses to AZD1222 COVID-19 vaccine. Data came from immunoSEQ multiplex PCR; TCRdb stores just in-frame clones and leaves some out. The top ten clones hold about 9% of a sample with 150,000 or so clones, roughly 91% of them seen once. This specimen was peripheral blood, taken on day 0 of AZD1222 vaccination. Receptors originate from an adult in good health.

For the CDR3, the DNA is TGTGCCAGCCGATACAGGGGAGGAACTGAAGCTTTCTTT. Protein sequence: CASRYRGGTEAFF. The rearrangement joins TRBV6-5 to TRBJ1-1; 7 nucleotides line up with TRBD1. Germline CDR1 and CDR2: MNHEY and SVGAGI. The CDR3 is 13 residues long. V gave up 8 bases and J gave up 5 bases; unmatched junction bases: 8.

The chain uses TRBV28 and TRBJ1-1; possibly TRBD1 for D (5 bases). CDR1 is MDHEN, CDR2 SYDVKM, per germline. The CDR3 length is 14 residues. V was shortened by 6 bases and J by 4 bases, with 15 bases between the two germline ends. The CDR3 DNA reads as TGTGCCAGCAGACCCCAGGGTGGGTCCACTGAAGCTTTCTTT. Translated: CASRPQGGSTEAFF.

This chain's CDR3 is CAWSRQGNSPLHF. The CDR3 DNA reads TGTGCCTGGAGTCGGCAGGGGAATTCACCCCTCCACTTT. The rearrangement links TRBV30 to TRBJ1-6; perhaps TRBD1 as D (6 bases). The CDR3 covers 13 residues. Germline assignment: CDR1 GTSNPN and CDR2 SVGIG (reference sequence). V was trimmed by 2 bases and J by 7 bases, leaving 9 bases between them.

The V call is TRBV3-1 (or the pseudogene TRBV3-2), the J call TRBJ1-1; no clear D gene. Germline-derived CDR1 and CDR2 are LGHDT and YNNKEL (reference sequence). V was trimmed by 1 base and J by 8 bases, leaving 8 bases between them. There are 12 residues in the CDR3. The DNA of the CDR3 is TGTGCCAGCAGCCAAGCGGACCGGGAAGCTTTCTTT. Residues: CASSQADREAFF.

V and J are TRBV5-4 and TRBJ2-1; 9 bases agree with TRBD1. Germline assignment: CDR1 SGHNT and CDR2 YYREEE (reference sequence). V was pared by 4 bases and J by 9 bases, with 11 bases of the junction left unmatched. The CDR3 has 15 residues. The DNA of the CDR3 is TGTGCCAGCAGCCCGGGGACAGGGCCCTATGGTGAGCAGTTCTTC. Its protein product is CASSPGTGPYGEQFF. Based on the CDR3 plus reference TRBV5-4 and TRBJ2-1, the full variable domain is ETGVTQSPTHLIKTRGQQVTLRCSSQSGHNTVSWYQQALGQGPQFIFQYYREEENGRGNFPPRFSGLQFPNYSSELNVNALELDDSALYLCASSPGTGPYGEQFFGPGTRLTVL.

CDR3 loop: CASSQDALSGEAFF. The CDR3 DNA reads as TGCGCCAGCAGCCAAGATGCCTTGTCCGGGGAAGCTTTCTTT. J is TRBJ1-1 and V is TRBV4-3; the D is unclear. The CDR3 is 14 residues long. V lost 0 bases to trimming and J lost 8 bases, with 13 bases between them. Germline V gene lookup returns CDR1 LGHNA and CDR2 YSLEER.

The chain carries TRBV5-1 and TRBJ1-3; possible D gene TRBD1, 5 bases. CDR1 and CDR2 from the germline V gene are SGHRS and YFSETQ. The V end lost 0 bases, the J end lost 0 bases, and 13 bases lay between the germline ends. The CDR3 is made up of 17 amino acids. CDR3 sequence reads: CASSLASRQLSGNTIYF. As DNA, the CDR3 is TGCGCCAGCAGCTTGGCCTCTAGACAGCTCTCTGGAAACACCATATATTTT.

CDR3 in DNA: TGTGCCTGGAGTTTGGTATCCACAGATACGCAGTATTTT. This gives the protein CAWSLVSTDTQYF. The chain recombines TRBV30 with TRBJ2-3; D unclear. Germline-derived CDR1 and CDR2 are GTSNPN and SVGIG (reference sequence). Trimming took off 2 bases at V and 2 bases at J, with 8 bases between the two ends. This CDR3 is built from 13 residues.

V usage is TRBV5-1 and J usage is TRBJ2-5; D gene unclear. V was pared by 0 bases and J by 6 bases, with 9 bases between. Germline V gene sequence: CDR1 SGHRS, CDR2 YFSETQ. CDR3 length: 13 amino acids. CDR3 region: CASSLAVGKTQYF. The CDR3 bases are TGCGCCAGCAGCTTGGCCGTGGGGAAGACCCAGTACTTC.

This clone was seen only once. This chain joins TRBV21-1 and TRBJ1-5. TRBV21-1 is listed as a pseudogene. The CDR3 sequence is 15 residues long. The DNA for the CDR3 is TGTGCCAGCACCCCTCCAGAGTCTCGCAATCAGCCCCAGCATTTT. Residues: CASTPPESRNQPQHF.

V gene TRBV7-9 combines with J gene TRBJ2-2; D perhaps matches TRBD2 (5 bases). The CDR3 is 15 amino acids. Trimming took 5 bases from V and 5 from J, leaving 15 bases between them. Germline CDR1 SEHNR, CDR2 FQNEAQ (reference sequence). The CDR3: CASSPTRGSTGELFF. In nucleotides, the CDR3 is TGTGCCAGCAGCCCTACCCGGGGTTCGACCGGGGAGCTGTTTTTT.

The chain joins TRBV4-1 to TRBJ2-7; 7 positions match TRBD1. With V trimmed by 4 bases and J by 12 bases, 12 bases remained unmatched. From germline, CDR1 is MGHRA and CDR2 YSYEKL. CDR3 length equals 13 residues. The CDR3 loop is CASSPTPRDSSYF. CDR3 sequence (DNA): TGCGCCAGCAGCCCGACTCCCCGGGACAGCTCGTACTTC.

The V call is TRBV6-4, the J call TRBJ2-4, with 13 bases aligning to TRBD2. From germline, CDR1 is MRHNA and CDR2 SNTAGT. The CDR3 extends over 15 amino acids. Trimming at V came to 3 bases and at J to 5 bases, leaving 1 base not matched to a gene. The CDR3: CASSEGTSGENIQYF. As DNA, the CDR3 is TGTGCCAGCAGTGAGGGGACTAGCGGGGAAAACATTCAGTACTTC.

The genes are TRBV11-2 and TRBJ2-7, with 7 bases fitting TRBD2. Germline CDR1 SGHAT, CDR2 FQNNGV. This CDR3 comprises 15 residues. V shed 4 bases, J shed 4 bases, and the junction held 10 bases outside the gene matches. The CDR3 protein is CASSWASGVTYEQYF. DNA for the CDR3: TGTGCCAGCAGCTGGGCCAGCGGGGTAACGTACGAGCAGTACTTC. Using reference TRBV11-2 and TRBJ2-7 for the parts outside the CDR3, the full variable domain is EAGVAQSPRYKIIEKRQSVAFWCNPISGHATLYWYQQILGQGPKLLIQFQNNGVVDDSQLPKDRFSAERLKGVDSTLKIQPAKLEDSAVYLCASSWASGVTYEQYFGPGTRLTVT.

This clone appeared a single time. The gene calls are TRBV30 and TRBJ1-3; TRBD1 aligns across 9 bases. The CDR3 sequence is 16 residues long. The germline V gene has CDR1 GTSNPN and CDR2 SVGIG (reference sequence). Germline trimming cut 3 bases from V and 3 bases from J; bases unmatched to any gene: 9. The CDR3 loop reads CAWSETGTGFGNTIYF. The DNA of the CDR3 is TGTGCCTGGAGCGAAACCGGGACAGGGTTTGGAAACACCATATATTTT.

The chain has TRBV14 and TRBJ1-3, with D unresolved. Germline assignment: CDR1 SGHDN and CDR2 FVKESK. CDR3 length: 14 amino acids. V lost 4 bases and J lost 4, with 11 bases in between. In nucleotides, the CDR3 is TGTGCCAGCAGCCTAGGGTACGCGGGAAACACCATATATTTT. As protein: CASSLGYAGNTIYF.